Listed here is a single T cell receptor (beta chain). Profiled with immunoSEQ multiplex PCR; TCRdb holds only in-frame clones, not every one. The table records roughly 5,300 clones, 50% to 70% of them present only once. This entry is derived from a study of coeliac disease. The clonotype originates from a woman in her twenties or thirties with active celiac disease. Source material: intraepithelial lymphocytes from the gut.

CDR3 in amino acids: CASREQGAGGYTF. The DNA of the CDR3 is TGTGCCAGCAGAGAACAGGGGGCAGGGGGCTACACCTTC. The chain recombines TRBV2 with TRBJ1-2; 9 nucleotides line up with TRBD1. The CDR3 length is 13 residues. Germline trimming cut 6 bases from V and 8 bases from J; bases unmatched to any gene: 7. CDR1 and CDR2 from the germline V gene are SNHLY and FYNNEI. Using reference TRBV2 and TRBJ1-2 for the parts outside the CDR3, the full variable domain is EPEVTQTPSHQVTQMGQEVILRCVPISNHLYFYWYRQILGQKVEFLVSFYNNEISEKSEIFDDQFSVERPDGSNFTLKIRSTKLEDSAMYFCASREQGAGGYTFGSGTRLTVV.